The 17 T cell receptor beta chains listed next were all sequenced from one sample in a study of beta chain features in type 1 diabetes. The isolated RNA, all of it, was reverse transcribed, so expressed TCRB transcripts were what got sequenced. Some clones are missing from TCRdb's copy, which holds only in-frame ones; the method was immunoSEQ multiplex PCR. Of roughly 170,000 clones listed, 10% to 15% are singletons. The sequencing input was central memory CD4+ T cells from blood. These receptors all come from a woman aged 18-35 years in good health.

CDR3 in amino acids: CASSSPGTATGELFF. In DNA, the CDR3 is TGTGCCAGCAGCTCCCCCGGGACAGCGACCGGGGAGCTGTTTTTT. The chain couples TRBV5-4 to TRBJ2-2; TRBD1 matches 7 bases. V trimming: 3 bases; J trimming: 5 bases; junction bases outside the gene matches: 7. Germline V gene sequence: CDR1 SGHNT, CDR2 YYREEE (reference sequence). This CDR3 has 15 residues.

This rearrangement joins TRBV6-4 to TRBJ1-1, with 9 bases fitting TRBD1. V trimming: 8 bases; J trimming: 4 bases; junction bases outside the gene matches: 14. The CDR3 consists of 16 residues. Germline CDR1 is MRHNA and CDR2 is SNTAGT. The CDR3 bases are TGTGCCAGCTGGTTCAAAACAGGGGGCGATGGCACTGAAGCTTTCTTT. Its translation is CASWFKTGGDGTEAFF.

The chain is built from TRBV25-1 and TRBJ2-1, with a weak D call TRBD2 (5 bases). The germline CDR1 and CDR2 sequences are MGHDK and SYGVNS. V shed 3 bases and J shed 0 bases, with 12 bases lying between them. The CDR3 is 16 residues long. The CDR3 nucleotides are TGTGCCAGCAGTGAGTCTAGCATCTCCTCCTACAATGAGCAGTTCTTC. This sequence encodes CASSESSISSYNEQFF.

This clone was seen a handful of times. This chain joins TRBV4-3 and TRBJ1-5; D is undetermined. V lost 0 bases to trimming and J lost 7 bases, with 7 bases between them. Germline-derived CDR1 and CDR2 are LGHNA and YSLEER. The CDR3 is made up of 13 amino acids. The DNA for the CDR3 is TGCGCCAGCAGCCAAGATCCCTACCAGCCCCAGCATTTT. It yields the protein CASSQDPYQPQHF.

V gene TRBV7-8 combines with J gene TRBJ1-4, with TRBD1 matching 11 bases. The CDR3 is made up of 15 amino acids. Germline V lookup: CDR1 SGHVS, CDR2 FQNEAQ. The J segment lost 8 bases and the V segment lost 6 bases, leaving 8 bases of the junction unmatched. CDR3 sequence (DNA): TGTGCCAGCAGTCCGGACAGGGGGCGCAGGGAAAAACTGTTTTTT. Protein: CASSPDRGRREKLFF.

The J gene is TRBJ2-1, the V gene TRBV7-3; 15 bases line up with TRBD2. Germline-derived CDR1 and CDR2 are SGHTA and FQGTGA. The CDR3 contains 16 residues. V shed 3 bases, J shed 7 bases, and the junction held 4 bases outside the gene matches. CDR3 in DNA: TGTGCCAGCAGCTTCACCGGGACTAGCGGGGGGAATGAGCAGTTCTTC. It specifies CASSFTGTSGGNEQFF.

The genes are TRBV30 and TRBJ1-1; D gene ambiguous. Deletions cut 4 bases from V and 5 bases from J, with 14 bases between. Germline assignment: CDR1 GTSNPN and CDR2 SVGIG (reference sequence). CDR3 length: 13 amino acids. CDR3 loop: CAWNRRGGTEAFF. The CDR3 DNA sequence: TGTGCCTGGAACCGGCGGGGAGGTACTGAAGCTTTCTTT.

The table lists this clone with a few counts. This rearrangement joins TRBV11-1 to TRBJ2-2; D remains unclear. CDR1 and CDR2 (germline): SGHAT, FQDESV (reference sequence). Trimming stripped 7 bases from V and 0 bases from J, with 15 bases between. The CDR3 is made up of 16 amino acids. CDR3 nucleotide sequence: TGTGCCAGCAAGGATTGGGCTACCCCGAACACCGGGGAGCTGTTTTTT. Encoded protein: CASKDWATPNTGELFF.

The sample holds a few counts of this clone. The genes are TRBV5-1 and TRBJ2-2; D unresolved. The V end lost 5 bases, the J end lost 4 bases, and 12 bases lay between the germline ends. The germline gives CDR1 SGHRS, CDR2 YFSETQ. This CDR3 is 14 amino acids long. CDR3 coding DNA: TGCGCCAGCAGAATAACGGGTGGCACCGGGGAGCTGTTTTTT. Translation gives CASRITGGTGELFF.

This clone was detected only a few times. The V gene is TRBV20-1, the J gene TRBJ2-1, with D possibly TRBD2 on 6 matching bases. There are 11 residues in the CDR3. Trimming removed 8 bases from V and 8 bases from J, with 13 bases in between. Germline V gene sequence: CDR1 DFQATT, CDR2 SNEGSKA (reference sequence). The CDR3 spells CSNGRVDEQFF. The CDR3 DNA is TGCAGTAACGGGAGAGTCGATGAGCAGTTCTTC.

A few counts support this clone. V gene TRBV25-1 combines with J gene TRBJ1-2; D might be TRBD1 (5 bases). Germline V lookup: CDR1 MGHDK, CDR2 SYGVNS. Trimming stripped 6 bases from V and 4 bases from J, with 18 bases between. The CDR3 totals 15 residues. CDR3 loop: CASSTSTVRGYGYTF. CDR3 sequence (DNA): TGTGCCAGCAGCACCTCGACAGTAAGGGGCTATGGCTACACCTTC.

The rearrangement links TRBV9 to TRBJ2-3, with 7 bases matching TRBD1. J gave up 2 bases and V 2 bases, and 8 bases lay outside the gene matches. Germline V gene lookup returns CDR1 SGDLS and CDR2 YYNGEE. The CDR3 has 16 residues. CDR3 DNA sequence: TGTGCCAGCAGCGTCGGAGACAGGGCACCCACAGATACGCAGTATTTT. This translates into CASSVGDRAPTDTQYF.

In its sample, this clone was seen once. The chain employs TRBV27 and TRBJ1-1; D is possibly TRBD1 (5 bases). The CDR3 sequence is 15 residues long. CDR1 and CDR2 from the germline V gene are MNHEY and SMNVEV (reference sequence). Trimming shortened V by 6 bases and J by 4 bases, and 18 bases separated the two germline ends. The CDR3 sequence is CASSPTSGRPTEAFF. CDR3 coding DNA: TGTGCCAGCAGCCCAACGTCAGGGCGTCCCACTGAAGCTTTCTTT.

The chain recombines TRBV6-6 with TRBJ2-7; D uncertain. Germline CDR1 MNHNY, CDR2 SVGAGI (reference sequence). The CDR3 is 11 amino acids. Between the trimmed V and J ends, which lost 4 bases and 2 bases, there was a span of 3 bases. In nucleotides, the CDR3 is TGTGCCAGCAGTTCTACCTACGAGCAGTACTTC. Translation: CASSSTYEQYF.

The chain is built from TRBV10-3 and TRBJ2-3; 7 nucleotides align to TRBD2. The J segment lost 4 bases and the V segment lost 4 bases, leaving 8 bases of the junction unmatched. Germline-derived CDR1 and CDR2 are ENHRY and SYGVKD. The CDR3 sequence is 15 residues long. CDR3 sequence reads: CAISVGGSRADTQYF. CDR3 nucleotide sequence: TGTGCCATCAGTGTGGGCGGGAGTAGGGCAGATACGCAGTATTTT.

V usage is TRBV6-5 and J usage is TRBJ1-2; 7 nucleotides agree with TRBD1. The germline gives CDR1 MNHEY, CDR2 SVGAGI. The V gene end was trimmed by 7 bases and the J gene end by 5 bases; junction bases not matched to a gene: 13. This CDR3 contains 15 residues. The CDR3 sequence is CASTSPGQSFYGYTF. The CDR3 bases are TGTGCCAGCACGTCGCCGGGACAGAGCTTTTATGGCTACACCTTC.

This clone was picked up a small number of times. The chain uses TRBV27 and TRBJ1-2; TRBD1 agrees at 11 bases. The CDR3 has 15 amino acids. V trimming: 5 bases; J trimming: 6 bases; junction bases outside the gene matches: 8. Germline V CDR1 and CDR2: MNHEY, SMNVEV (reference sequence). CDR3 nucleotide sequence: TGTGCCAGCAGTCCGCGGGACAGGGGGTCCGATGGCTACACCTTC. Protein sequence: CASSPRDRGSDGYTF.